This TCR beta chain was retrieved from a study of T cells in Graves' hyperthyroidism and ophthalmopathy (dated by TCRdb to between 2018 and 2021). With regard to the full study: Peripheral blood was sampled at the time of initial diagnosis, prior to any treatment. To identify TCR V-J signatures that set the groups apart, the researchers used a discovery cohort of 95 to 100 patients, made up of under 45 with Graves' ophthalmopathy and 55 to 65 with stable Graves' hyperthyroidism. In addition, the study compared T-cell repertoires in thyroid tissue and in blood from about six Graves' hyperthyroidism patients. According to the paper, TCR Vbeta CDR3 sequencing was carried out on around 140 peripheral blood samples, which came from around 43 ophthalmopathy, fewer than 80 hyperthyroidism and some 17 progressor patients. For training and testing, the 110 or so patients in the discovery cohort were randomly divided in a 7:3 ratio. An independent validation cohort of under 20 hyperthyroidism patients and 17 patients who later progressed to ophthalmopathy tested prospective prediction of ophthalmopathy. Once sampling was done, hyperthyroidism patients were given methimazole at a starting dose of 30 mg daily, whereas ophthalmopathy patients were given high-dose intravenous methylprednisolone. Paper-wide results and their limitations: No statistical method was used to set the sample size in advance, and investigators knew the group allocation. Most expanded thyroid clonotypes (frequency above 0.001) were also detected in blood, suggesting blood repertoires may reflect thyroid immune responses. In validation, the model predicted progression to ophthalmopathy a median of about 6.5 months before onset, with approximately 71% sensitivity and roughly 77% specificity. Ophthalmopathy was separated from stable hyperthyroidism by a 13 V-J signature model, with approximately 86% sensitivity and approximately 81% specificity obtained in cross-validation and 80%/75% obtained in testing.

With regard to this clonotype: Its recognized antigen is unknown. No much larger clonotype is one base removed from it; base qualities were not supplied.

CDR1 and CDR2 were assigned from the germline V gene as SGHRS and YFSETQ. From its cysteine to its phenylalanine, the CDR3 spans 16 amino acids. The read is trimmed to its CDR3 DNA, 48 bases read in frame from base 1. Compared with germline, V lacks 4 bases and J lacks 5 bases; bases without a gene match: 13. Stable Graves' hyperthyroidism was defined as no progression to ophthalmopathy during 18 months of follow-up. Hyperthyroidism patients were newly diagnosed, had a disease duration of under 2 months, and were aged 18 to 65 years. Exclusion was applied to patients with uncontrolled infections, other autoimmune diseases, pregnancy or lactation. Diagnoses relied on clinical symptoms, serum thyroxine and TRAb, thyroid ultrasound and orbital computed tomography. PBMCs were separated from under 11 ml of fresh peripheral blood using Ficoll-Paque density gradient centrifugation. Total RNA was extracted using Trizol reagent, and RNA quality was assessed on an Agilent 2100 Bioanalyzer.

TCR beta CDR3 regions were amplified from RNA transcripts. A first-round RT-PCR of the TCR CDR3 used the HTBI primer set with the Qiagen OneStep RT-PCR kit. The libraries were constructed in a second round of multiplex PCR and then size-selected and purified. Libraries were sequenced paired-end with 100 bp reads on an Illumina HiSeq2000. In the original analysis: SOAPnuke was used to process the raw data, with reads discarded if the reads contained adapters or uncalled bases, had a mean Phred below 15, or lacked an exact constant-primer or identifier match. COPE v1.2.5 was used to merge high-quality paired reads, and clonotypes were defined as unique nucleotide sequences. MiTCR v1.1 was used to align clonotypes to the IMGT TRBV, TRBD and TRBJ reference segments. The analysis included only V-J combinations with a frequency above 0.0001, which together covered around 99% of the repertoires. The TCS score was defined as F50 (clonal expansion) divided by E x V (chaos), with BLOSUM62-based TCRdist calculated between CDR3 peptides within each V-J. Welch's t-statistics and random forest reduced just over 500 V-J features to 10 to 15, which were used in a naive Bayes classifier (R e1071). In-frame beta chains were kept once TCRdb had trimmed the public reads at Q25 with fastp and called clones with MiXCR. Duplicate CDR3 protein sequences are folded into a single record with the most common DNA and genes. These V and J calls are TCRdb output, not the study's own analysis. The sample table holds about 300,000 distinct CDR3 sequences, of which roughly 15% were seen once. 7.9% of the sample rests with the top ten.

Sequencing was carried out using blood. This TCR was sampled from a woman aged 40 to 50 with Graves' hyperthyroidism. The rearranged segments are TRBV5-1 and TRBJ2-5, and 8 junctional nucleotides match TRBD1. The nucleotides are TGCGCCAGCAGCATCCAACGACAGGGGATGAAGGAGACCCAGTACTTC. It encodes CASSIQRQGMKETQYF.